A selection of T cell receptor beta chains follows, all from one sample in a study of T cell changes during pregnancy in multiple sclerosis. Some clones are missing from TCRdb's copy, which holds only in-frame ones; the method was immunoSEQ multiplex PCR. The sample lists about 62,000 clones, 85% to 95% occurring once. The source material was CD8+ T cells from peripheral blood mononuclear cells, sampled in the second trimester of pregnancy. The receptors were sampled from a female donor with multiple sclerosis, enrolled in a pregnancy study. The CDR3 runs from the conserved cysteine through the conserved F or W. D genes are given only for firm matches. Some rows mark clone size as missing; the rest say once, few, many or name a class of expanded clone.

size	V	D	J	DNA	CDR3
NA	TRBV7-9	NA	TRBJ2-7	TGTGCCAGCAGCTTAGTAGGGGCCGGGGGTCTACGGGAGCAGTACTTC	CASSLVGAGGLREQYF
NA	TRBV7-2	TRBD2	TRBJ2-7	TGTGCCAGCAGCTTAGAGGGTAGCGGGAGATTAGAATACGAGCAGTACTTC	CASSLEGSGRLEYEQYF
NA	TRBV7-9	NA	TRBJ1-2	TGTGCCAGCAGCCCCGCCGACAGGATCTATGGCTACACCTTC	CASSPADRIYGYTF
NA	TRBV6-5	NA	TRBJ2-7	TGTGCCAGCAGTTACGCCCGGGATTCCCAAAACGAGCAGTACTTC	CASSYARDSQNEQYF
NA	TRBV28	NA	TRBJ1-1	TGTGCCAGCAGTTTAGGGAGCATGAACACTGAAGCTTTCTTT	CASSLGSMNTEAFF
NA	TRBV11-2	TRBD1	TRBJ2-1	TGTGCCAGCAGCTTGGGACAGGGTCTGAATGAGCAGTTCTTC	CASSLGQGLNEQFF
NA	TRBV7-9	NA	TRBJ2-2	TGTGCCAGCAGCTTAGCGCCAGCGGGGAACACCGGGGAGCTGTTTTTT	CASSLAPAGNTGELFF
NA	TRBV27	NA	TRBJ2-1	TGTGCCAGCAGTTTCCTTAACAATGAGCAGTTCTTC	CASSFLNNEQFF
NA	TRBV4-1	NA	TRBJ1-2	TGCGCCAGCAGCCAAGATAGCACCGTTCGTCATTATGGCTACACCTTC	CASSQDSTVRHYGYTF
NA	TRBV27	NA	TRBJ2-5	TGTGCCAGCAGTTTAGGGCATTACCAAGAGACCCAGTACTTC	CASSLGHYQETQYF
NA	TRBV2	NA	TRBJ1-1	TGTGCCAGCAGTGAAGAGACGCAACAGGGTGAAGCTTTCTTT	CASSEETQQGEAFF
once	TRBV13	NA	TRBJ2-7	TGTGCCAGCAGCCCAGGGAACAGGGGGGGTTTTGGGGAGCAGTACTTC	CASSPGNRGGFGEQYF
NA	TRBV11-1	TRBD2	TRBJ2-3	TGTGCCAGCAGCGTACTCGGGACTACCAACACAGATACGCAGTATTTT	CASSVLGTTNTDTQYF
NA	TRBV21-1	NA	TRBJ1-4	TGTGCCAGCAGCAAAGCGGGGGACTTTGCAACTAATGAAAAACTGTTTTTT	CASSKAGDFATNEKLFF
NA	TRBV27	NA	TRBJ1-1	TGTGCCAGCAGTCCCCAAGGGACTTTTAGCGCCACTGAAGCTTTCTTT	CASSPQGTFSATEAFF
once	TRBV19	TRBD1	TRBJ1-5	TGTGCCACTAACGGGGGGACAGGGAATCAGCCCCAGCATTTT	CATNGGTGNQPQHF
NA	TRBV7-8	TRBD1	TRBJ1-2	TGTGCCAGCAGCCCAGGGACAGTAAACTATGGCTACACCTTC	CASSPGTVNYGYTF